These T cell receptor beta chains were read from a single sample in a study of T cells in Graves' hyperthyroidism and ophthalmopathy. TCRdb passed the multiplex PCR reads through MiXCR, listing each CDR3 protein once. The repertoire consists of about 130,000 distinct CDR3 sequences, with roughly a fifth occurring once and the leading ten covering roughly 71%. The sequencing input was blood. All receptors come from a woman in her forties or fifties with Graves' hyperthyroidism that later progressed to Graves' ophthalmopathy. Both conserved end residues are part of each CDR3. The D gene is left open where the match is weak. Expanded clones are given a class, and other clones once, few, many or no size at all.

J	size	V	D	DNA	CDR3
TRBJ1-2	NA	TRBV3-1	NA	TGTGCCAGCAGCCTATCTGAGACGTATGGCTACACCTTC	CASSLSETYGYTF
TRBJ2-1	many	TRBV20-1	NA	TGCAGTGCCGACGACCGGGGATACAATGAGCAGTTCTTC	CSADDRGYNEQFF
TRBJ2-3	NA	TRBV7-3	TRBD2	TGTGCCAGCAGCCCTACAGCGGGAGGGATAGATACGCAGTATTTT	CASSPTAGGIDTQYF
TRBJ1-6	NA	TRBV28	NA	TGTGCCAGCAGTTTACGAGTGGTAGATAGGAATTCACCCCTCCACTTT	CASSLRVVDRNSPLHF
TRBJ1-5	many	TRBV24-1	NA	TGTGCCACCAGTTTTGGCAATCAGCCCCAGCATTTT	CATSFGNQPQHF
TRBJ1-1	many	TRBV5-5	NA	TGTGCCAGCAGGGGGGACCTAAACACTGAAGCTTTCTTT	CASRGDLNTEAFF
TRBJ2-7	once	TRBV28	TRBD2	TGTGCCAGCAGTTTAGGAGCGGGAGAGCGAGAGCAGTACTTC	CASSLGAGEREQYF
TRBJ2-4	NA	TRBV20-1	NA	TGCAGTGCTAGAGATAGTTCAGCAGGCGACAAAAACATTCAGTACTTC	CSARDSSAGDKNIQYF
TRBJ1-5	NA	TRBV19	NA	TGTGCCAGTAGATCGCGGACAGCCACCAATCAGCCCCAGCATTTT	CASRSRTATNQPQHF
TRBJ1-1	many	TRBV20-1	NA	TGCAGTGCTAGGAAGGCGGAGGCAGGGAGGCTCCTGAACACTGAAGCTTTCTTT	CSARKAEAGRLLNTEAFF
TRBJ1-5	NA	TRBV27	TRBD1	TGTGCCAGCAGGGGGACAGGGTATCAGCCCCAGCATTTT	CASRGTGYQPQHF
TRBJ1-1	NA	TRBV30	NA	TGTGCCTGGAGGACAGCCTTGAACACTGAAGCTTTCTTT	CAWRTALNTEAFF
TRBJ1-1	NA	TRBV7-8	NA	TGTGCCAGCAGCTCGTCCCTGGGGAACACTGAAGCTTTCTTT	CASSSSLGNTEAFF
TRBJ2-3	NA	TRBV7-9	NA	TGTGCCAGCAGCCCTACAGGGGGAGGGCGTACAGATACGCAGTATTTT	CASSPTGGGRTDTQYF
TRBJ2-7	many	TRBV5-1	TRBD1	TGCGCCAGCAGCAGAAAGACAGGGGGCGAGGACGAGCAGTACTTC	CASSRKTGGEDEQYF
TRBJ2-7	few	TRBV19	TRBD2	TGTGCCAGTAGTATACGGCTAGCGGGAGTTCGCTCCTACGAGCAGTACTTC	CASSIRLAGVRSYEQYF
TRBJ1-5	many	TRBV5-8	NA	TGTGCCAGCAGCTTCTTACACTCCAATCAGCCCCAGCATTTT	CASSFLHSNQPQHF
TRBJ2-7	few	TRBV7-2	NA	TGTGCCAGCAGCGCCCGCCCGACTAGTATCTACGAGCAGTACTTC	CASSARPTSIYEQYF
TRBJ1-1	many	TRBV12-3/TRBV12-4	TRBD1	TGTGCCAGCAGTTTAGCGCAGGGGGCCACTGAAGCTTTCTTT	CASSLAQGATEAFF
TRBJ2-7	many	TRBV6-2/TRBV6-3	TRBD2	TGTGCCAGCAGTTTTCCGGGGACTAGCGCGCCCTACGAGCAGTACTTC	CASSFPGTSAPYEQYF
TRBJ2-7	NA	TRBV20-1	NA	TGCAGTGCCAAAGGGCAGGTCTACGAGCAGTACTTC	CSAKGQVYEQYF
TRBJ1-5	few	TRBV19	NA	TGTGCCACTAGGGACGGCAATCAGCCCCAGCATTTT	CATRDGNQPQHF
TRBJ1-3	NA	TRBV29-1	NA	TGCAGCGTTGAGCTTTATGAGACCGGAAACACCATATATTTT	CSVELYETGNTIYF
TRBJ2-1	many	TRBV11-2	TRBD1	TGTGCCAGCAGCTTCGGGACAGGGGCCTACAATGAGCAGTTCTTC	CASSFGTGAYNEQFF
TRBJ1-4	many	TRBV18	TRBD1	TGTGCCAGCTCCCAAGGGGACAGGATGGTTGAAAAACTGTTTTTT	CASSQGDRMVEKLFF
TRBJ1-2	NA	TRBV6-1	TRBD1	TGTGCCAGCAGTGAGCCGCGGACAGGGTTTGGCTACACCTTC	CASSEPRTGFGYTF
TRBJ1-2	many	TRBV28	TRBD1	TGTGCCAGCAGTTTGGGGACAGGGGGAGGGTATGGCTACACCTTC	CASSLGTGGGYGYTF
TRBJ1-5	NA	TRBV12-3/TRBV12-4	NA	TGTGCCAGCAGTTTGGCCAGAGATCAGCCCCAGCATTTT	CASSLARDQPQHF
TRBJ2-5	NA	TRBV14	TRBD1	TGTGCCAGCAGCCGACGACAGGGCCAAGAGACCCAGTACTTC	CASSRRQGQETQYF
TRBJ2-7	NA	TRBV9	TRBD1	TGTGCCAGCAGCGTAGACCAGGGGGTGGACTACGAGCAGTACTTC	CASSVDQGVDYEQYF
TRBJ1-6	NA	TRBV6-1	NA	TGTGCCAGCAGGCCCCATCCGGGACGTAGCTCCTATAATTCACCCCTCCACTTT	CASRPHPGRSSYNSPLHF
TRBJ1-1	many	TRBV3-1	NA	TGTGCCAGCACCAGCGGGGGGAGTGTAGCTTTCTTT	CASTSGGSVAFF
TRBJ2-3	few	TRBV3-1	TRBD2	TGTGCCAGCAGCCAATTCGGGACTAGCGGGTCAGCCTCTAGCACAGATACGCAGTATTTT	CASSQFGTSGSASSTDTQYF
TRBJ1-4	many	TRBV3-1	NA	TGTGCCAGCAGCCCGTTAGGGAAAGGCGCAACTAATGAAAAACTGTTTTTT	CASSPLGKGATNEKLFF
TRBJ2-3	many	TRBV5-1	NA	TGCGCCAGCAGCAGCGGAGCGGCCACAGATACGCAGTATTTT	CASSSGAATDTQYF
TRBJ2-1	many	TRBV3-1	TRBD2	TGTGCCAGCAGCCAAGATCCTTCCCGGACTAGATGGTATGAGCAGTTCTTC	CASSQDPSRTRWYEQFF
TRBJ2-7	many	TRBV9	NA	TGTGCCAGCAGTGAACAGGGCTGGCCCGGCTACGAGCAGTACTTC	CASSEQGWPGYEQYF
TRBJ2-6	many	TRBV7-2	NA	TGTGCCAGCAGTTTAAGGTTGGGCAGGCCCGGGGTCTCTGGGGCCAACGTCCTGACTTTC	CASSLRLGRPGVSGANVLTF
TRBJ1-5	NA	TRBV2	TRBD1	TGTGCCAGCAGTCCCACAGGGGGAGGTCAGCCCCAGCATTTT	CASSPTGGGQPQHF
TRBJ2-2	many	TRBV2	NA	TGTGCCAGCAGTACCCTAGGGTCCACCGGGGAGCTGTTTTTT	CASSTLGSTGELFF
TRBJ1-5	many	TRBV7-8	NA	TGTGCCAGCAGCCATGGGAGGTCACCCGGTCAGCCCCAGCATTTT	CASSHGRSPGQPQHF
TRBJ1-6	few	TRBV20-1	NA	TGCAGTGCTAGAGATACCTTTAATTCACCCCTCCACTTT	CSARDTFNSPLHF
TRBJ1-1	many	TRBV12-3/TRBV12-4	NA	TGTGCCAGCAGTATGGGGGGCAGCTACACTGAAGCTTTCTTT	CASSMGGSYTEAFF
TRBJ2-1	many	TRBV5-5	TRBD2	TGTGCCAGCAGCCCGGCGGGAGGGTCCCTGAATTACAATGAGCAGTTCTTC	CASSPAGGSLNYNEQFF
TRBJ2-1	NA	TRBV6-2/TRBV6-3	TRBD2	TGTGCCAGCACCCTAGGAGGGACTAAGTCCAATGAGCAGTTCTTC	CASTLGGTKSNEQFF
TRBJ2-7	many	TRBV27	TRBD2	TGTGCCAGCAGTCCCCGCTCAGGGAGCGGGAGAGTCTACGAGCAGTACTTC	CASSPRSGSGRVYEQYF
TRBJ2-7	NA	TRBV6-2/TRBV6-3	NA	TGTGCCAGCAGTTACTCTCGCAACCGCGAGCAGTACTTC	CASSYSRNREQYF
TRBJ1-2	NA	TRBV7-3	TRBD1	TGTGCCAGCAGCCGTGGGGGGACAGGGTCGGCTGGCTACACCTTC	CASSRGGTGSAGYTF
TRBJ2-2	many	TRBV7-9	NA	TGTGCCAGCAGCCCCGACACCGGGGAGCTGTTTTTT	CASSPDTGELFF
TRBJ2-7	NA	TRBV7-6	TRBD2	TGTGCCAGCAGCCTTAACGCACCGGGACTAGGCTCCTACGAGCAGTACTTC	CASSLNAPGLGSYEQYF
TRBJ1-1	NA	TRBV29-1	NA	TGCAGCGTTGGGGGGCAGGGGTGGGGGAACACTGAAGCTTTCTTT	CSVGGQGWGNTEAFF
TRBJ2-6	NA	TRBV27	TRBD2	TGTGCCAGCAGTTTATCGACGACTAGCGGGAGAAGTGGGGCCAACGTCCTGACTTTC	CASSLSTTSGRSGANVLTF
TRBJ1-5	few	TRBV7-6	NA	TGTGCCAGCAGCCAACAGGGACTGGGGCCTAATCAGCCCCAGCATTTT	CASSQQGLGPNQPQHF
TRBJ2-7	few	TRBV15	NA	TGTGCCACCAGCACCAAGGGGGAGAAAGGGAGGAACGAGCAGTACTTC	CATSTKGEKGRNEQYF
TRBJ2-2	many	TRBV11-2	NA	TGTGCCAGCAGGACAGCTAACATAAACACCGGGGAGCTGTTTTTT	CASRTANINTGELFF
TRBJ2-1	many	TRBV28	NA	TGTGCCAGCAGTTTTACAGGAGCCTACAATGAGCAGTTCTTC	CASSFTGAYNEQFF
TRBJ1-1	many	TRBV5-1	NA	TGCGCCAGCAGCCTACAAAGGGGGAGCACTGAAGCTTTCTTT	CASSLQRGSTEAFF
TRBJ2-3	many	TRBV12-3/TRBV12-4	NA	TGTGCCAGCAGTTTAGGGATAGCAGTAGATACGCAGTATTTT	CASSLGIAVDTQYF
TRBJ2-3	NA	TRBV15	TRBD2	TGTGCCACTTCACGTTCTAGCGGGAGCTCAGATACGCAGTATTTT	CATSRSSGSSDTQYF
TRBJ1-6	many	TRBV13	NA	TGTGCCAGCAGCCAAGGGGGGGGAGATAATTCACCCCTCCACTTT	CASSQGGGDNSPLHF